The 9 T cell receptor beta chains listed next were all sequenced from one sample in a study of CD8 T cells in Susac syndrome. Random hexamers were used to reverse transcribe 0.5 to 1 ug of RNA. MiXCR, applied by TCRdb to the immunoSEQ multiplex PCR reads, yields one record per CDR3 protein. The sample carries roughly 300,000 distinct CDR3 sequences, approximately 81% recorded once. The specimen was CD8+ T cells from PBMCs. The receptors come from a human donor with multiple sclerosis.

The J gene is TRBJ2-1, the V gene TRBV7-9; 7 positions match TRBD2. Trimming at V came to 0 bases and at J to 10 bases, leaving 12 bases not matched to a gene. Germline assignment: CDR1 SEHNR and CDR2 FQNEAQ (reference sequence). This CDR3 spans 16 amino acids. CDR3 region: CASSLAASGPLREQFF. The CDR3 bases are TGTGCCAGCAGCTTAGCTGCTAGCGGCCCCCTTAGGGAGCAGTTCTTC.

The chain employs TRBV20-1 and TRBJ2-7; the D gene is possibly TRBD2 (5 bases). Germline values: CDR1 DFQATT, CDR2 SNEGSKA (reference sequence). Deletions cut 4 bases from V and 7 bases from J, with 11 bases between. This CDR3 is built from 11 residues. The CDR3 sequence is CSATGNLEQYF. CDR3 bases: TGCAGTGCTACCGGGAACCTTGAGCAGTACTTC.

The CDR3 DNA follows: TGTGCCAGCAGCTTTTCCCCCCCGTCCAGGGGTCTACAGAGCTCCTACGAGCAGTACTTC. Its protein is CASSFSPPSRGLQSSYEQYF. The chain combines TRBV5-5 with TRBJ2-7; perhaps TRBD1 as D (6 bases). Germline loops: CDR1 SGHKS, CDR2 YYEKEE (reference sequence). The CDR3 totals 20 residues. V was pared by 2 bases and J by 0 bases, with 27 bases between.

The CDR3 loop reads CASSYSRRGEGTDTQYF. The CDR3 bases are TGCGCCAGCAGCTATTCTCGCCGAGGGGAGGGCACAGATACGCAGTATTTT. The V gene is TRBV5-1, the J gene TRBJ2-3; possibly TRBD2 for D (6 bases). The CDR3 covers 17 residues. V shed 3 bases and J shed 1 base, with 18 bases lying between them. CDR1 and CDR2 (germline): SGHRS, YFSETQ.

CDR3 residues: CAIKDLSGNTIYF. The DNA for the CDR3 is TGTGCCATCAAGGACCTCTCTGGAAACACCATATATTTT. This chain uses TRBV10-3 with TRBJ1-3; unclear D gene. Trimming stripped 7 bases from V and 0 bases from J, with 7 bases between. The CDR3 runs 13 residues. Germline assignment: CDR1 ENHRY and CDR2 SYGVKD.

V and J are TRBV27 and TRBJ1-1, with a possible D match to TRBD1 (6 bases). Trimming removed 2 bases at V and 4 bases at J, with 11 bases between. The germline V gene has CDR1 MNHEY and CDR2 SMNVEV (reference sequence). This CDR3 is built from 14 residues. CDR3: CASSLGGLGTEAFF. The CDR3 nucleotides read TGTGCCAGCAGTTTAGGGGGGCTGGGCACTGAAGCTTTCTTT.

This chain joins TRBV7-9 and TRBJ1-1; D remains ambiguous. This CDR3 has 14 residues. The V gene's germline CDR1 is SEHNR and CDR2 FQNEAQ (reference sequence). Trimming pared 5 bases from V and 3 bases from J, leaving 13 bases between. The CDR3 DNA reads TGTGCCAGCAGCACCGCGGGTGGGTACACTGAAGCTTTCTTT. Translated, it gives CASSTAGGYTEAFF.

The V and J genes are TRBV24-1 and TRBJ2-3; D remains unclear. This CDR3 has 13 residues. From germline, CDR1 is KGHDR and CDR2 SFDVKD. Trimming took off 2 bases at V and 9 bases at J, with 11 bases between the two ends. CDR3 coding DNA: TGTGCCACCAGTGATTCATATTGGGGAACGCAGTATTTT. It encodes CATSDSYWGTQYF.

The chain uses TRBV4-1 and TRBJ1-2; D remains ambiguous. This CDR3 region has 17 residues. V lost 0 bases, J lost 7 bases, and 21 bases lay in between. Germline CDR1 and CDR2: MGHRA and YSYEKL. In DNA, the CDR3 is TGCGCCAGCAGCCAAGAGGTCTGGAACCCGGGTGCTGCTGGCTACACCTTC. It specifies CASSQEVWNPGAAGYTF.